Reported below is one T cell receptor beta chain. Its antigen is still unknown. This entry belongs to a study of OX40 agonist ivuxolimab in advanced cancers. Study information: Three individuals attained partial responses, comprising one hepatocellular carcinoma case and two cutaneous melanoma cases. Study findings and constraints: CD4+ T cells averaged fewer expanded clones than CD8+ T cells.

V lost 0 bases and J lost 16, with 10 bases in between. CDR1 and CDR2 (germline): GTSNPN, SVGIG (reference sequence). This CDR3 comprises 10 residues. Using immunoSEQ multiplex PCR, the repertoire was profiled, and TCRdb retains in-frame clones only, with some absent. The top ten clones hold around 2.3% of a sample with approximately 50,000 clones, approximately 75% of them seen once. Specimen: CD4+ or CD8+ T cells sorted from blood, collected in a trial of the OX40 agonist ivuxolimab. The TCR comes from an adult with an advanced solid tumor such as melanoma, head and neck, liver or kidney cancer. This chain uses TRBV30 with TRBJ2-4, with a tentative D call TRBD1 (5 bases). CDR3 in DNA: TGTGCCTGGAGTGTTGACTGGGGCTACTTC. Its translation is CAWSVDWGYF.